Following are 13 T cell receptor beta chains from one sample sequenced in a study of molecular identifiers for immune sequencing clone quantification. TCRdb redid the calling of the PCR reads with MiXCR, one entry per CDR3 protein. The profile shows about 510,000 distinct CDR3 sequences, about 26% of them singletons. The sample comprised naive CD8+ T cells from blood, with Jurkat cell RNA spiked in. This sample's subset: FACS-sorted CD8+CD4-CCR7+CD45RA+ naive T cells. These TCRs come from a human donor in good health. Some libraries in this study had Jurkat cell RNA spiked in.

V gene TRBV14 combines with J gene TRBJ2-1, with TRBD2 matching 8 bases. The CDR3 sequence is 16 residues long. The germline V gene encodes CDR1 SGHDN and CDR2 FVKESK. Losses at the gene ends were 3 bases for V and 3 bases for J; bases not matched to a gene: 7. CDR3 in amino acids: CASSHGGGNSYNEQFF. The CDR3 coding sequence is TGTGCCAGCAGCCACGGCGGGGGGAATAGCTACAATGAGCAGTTCTTC. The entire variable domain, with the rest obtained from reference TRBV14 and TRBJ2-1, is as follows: EAGVTQFPSHSVIEKGQTVTLRCDPISGHDNLYWYRRVMGKEIKFLLHFVKESKQDESGMPNNRFLAERTGGTYSTLKVQPAELEDSGVYFCASSHGGGNSYNEQFFGPGTRLTVL.

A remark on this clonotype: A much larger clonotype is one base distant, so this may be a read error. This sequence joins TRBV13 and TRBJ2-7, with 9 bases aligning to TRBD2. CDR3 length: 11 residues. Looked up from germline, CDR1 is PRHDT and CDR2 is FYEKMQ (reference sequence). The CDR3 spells CVSSQGLALYF. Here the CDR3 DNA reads TGTGTCAGCAGCCAAGGACTAGCGCTGTACTTC.

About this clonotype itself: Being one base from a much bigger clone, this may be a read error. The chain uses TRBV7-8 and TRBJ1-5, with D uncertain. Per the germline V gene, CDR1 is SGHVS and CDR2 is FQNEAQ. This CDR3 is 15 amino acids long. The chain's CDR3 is CACSLVDGNNQPQHF. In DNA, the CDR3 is TGTGCCTGCAGCTTAGTGGACGGGAACAATCAGCCCCAGCATTTT.

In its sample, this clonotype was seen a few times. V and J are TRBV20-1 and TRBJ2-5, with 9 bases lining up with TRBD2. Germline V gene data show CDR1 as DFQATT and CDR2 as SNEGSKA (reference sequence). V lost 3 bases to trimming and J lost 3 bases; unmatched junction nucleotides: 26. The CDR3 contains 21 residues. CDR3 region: CSARPLGSAGGRLEVKETQYF. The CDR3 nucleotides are TGCAGTGCTAGGCCCCTAGGGTCAGCGGGGGGCCGACTAGAAGTAAAAGAGACCCAGTACTTC.

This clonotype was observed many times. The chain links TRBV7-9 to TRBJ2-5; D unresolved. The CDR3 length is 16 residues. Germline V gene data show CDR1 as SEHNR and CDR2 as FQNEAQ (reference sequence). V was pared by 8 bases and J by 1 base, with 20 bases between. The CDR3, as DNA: TGTGCCAGCCCGCCTCCTTACGGATCCCGCCAAGAGACCCAGTACTTC. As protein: CASPPPYGSRQETQYF.

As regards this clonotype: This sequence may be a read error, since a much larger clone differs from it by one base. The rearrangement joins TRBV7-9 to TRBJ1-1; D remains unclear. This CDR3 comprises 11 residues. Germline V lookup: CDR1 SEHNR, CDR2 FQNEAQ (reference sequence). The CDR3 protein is CASSLFSETFF. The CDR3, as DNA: TGTGCCAGCAGCTTATTTTCTGAAACTTTCTTT.

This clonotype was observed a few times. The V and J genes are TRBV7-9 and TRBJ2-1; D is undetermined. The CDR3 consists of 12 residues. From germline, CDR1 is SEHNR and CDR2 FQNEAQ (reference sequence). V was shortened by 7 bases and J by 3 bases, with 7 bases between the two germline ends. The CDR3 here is CASTSYYNEQFF. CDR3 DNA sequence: TGTGCCAGCACCTCCTACTACAATGAGCAGTTCTTC.

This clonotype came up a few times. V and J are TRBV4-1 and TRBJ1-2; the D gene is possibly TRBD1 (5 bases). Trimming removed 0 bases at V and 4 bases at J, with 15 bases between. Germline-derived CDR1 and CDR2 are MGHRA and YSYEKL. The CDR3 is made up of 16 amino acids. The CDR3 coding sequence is TGCGCCAGCAGCCAAGATTTGTGGGGCGGATCCTATGGCTACACCTTC. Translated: CASSQDLWGGSYGYTF.

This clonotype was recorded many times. The DNA for the CDR3 is TGCAGTGCCGACTCGCCTAGCGAGTACGAGCAGTACTTC. As protein: CSADSPSEYEQYF. This chain connects TRBV20-1 to TRBJ2-7; D perhaps matches TRBD2 (6 bases). The V gene lost 6 bases and the J gene lost 4 bases, with 16 bases spanning the gap. The germline V gene encodes CDR1 DFQATT and CDR2 SNEGSKA (reference sequence). The CDR3 extends over 13 amino acids.

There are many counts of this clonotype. DNA of the CDR3: TGCGCCAGCAGCCAACGGGGACTTTCCGAAGAGACCCAGTACTTC. Protein: CASSQRGLSEETQYF. The rearrangement uses TRBV4-1 and TRBJ2-5; TRBD2 might be the D (6 bases). The CDR3 extends over 15 amino acids. Germline V gives CDR1 MGHRA, CDR2 YSYEKL. V was shortened by 2 bases and J by 3 bases, with 13 bases between the two germline ends.

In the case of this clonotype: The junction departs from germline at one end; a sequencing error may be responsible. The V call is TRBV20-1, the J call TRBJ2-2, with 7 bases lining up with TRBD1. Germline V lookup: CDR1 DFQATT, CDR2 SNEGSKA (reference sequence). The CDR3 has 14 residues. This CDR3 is CSAGDRSNPGELFF. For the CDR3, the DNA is TGCAGTGCTGGGGACAGATCGAACCCCGGGGAGCTGTTTTTT.

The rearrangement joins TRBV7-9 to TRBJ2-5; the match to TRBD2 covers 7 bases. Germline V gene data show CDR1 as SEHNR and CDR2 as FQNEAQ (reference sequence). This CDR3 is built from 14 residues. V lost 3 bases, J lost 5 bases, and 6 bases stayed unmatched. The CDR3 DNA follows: TGTGCCAGCAGCTTCCCGACTAGCTGGGAGACCCAGTACTTC. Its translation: CASSFPTSWETQYF. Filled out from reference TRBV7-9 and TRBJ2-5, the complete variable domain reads DTGVSQNPRHKITKRGQNVTFRCDPISEHNRLYWYRQTLGQGPEFLTYFQNEAQLEKSRLLSDRFSAERPKGSFSTLEIQRTEQGDSAMYLCASSFPTSWETQYFGPGTRLLVL.

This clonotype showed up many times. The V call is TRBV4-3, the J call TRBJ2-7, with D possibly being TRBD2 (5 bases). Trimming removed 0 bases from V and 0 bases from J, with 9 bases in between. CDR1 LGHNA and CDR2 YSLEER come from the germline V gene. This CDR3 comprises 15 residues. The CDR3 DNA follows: TGCGCCAGCAGCCAAGATAGAGGGTACTCCTACGAGCAGTACTTC. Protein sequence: CASSQDRGYSYEQYF.